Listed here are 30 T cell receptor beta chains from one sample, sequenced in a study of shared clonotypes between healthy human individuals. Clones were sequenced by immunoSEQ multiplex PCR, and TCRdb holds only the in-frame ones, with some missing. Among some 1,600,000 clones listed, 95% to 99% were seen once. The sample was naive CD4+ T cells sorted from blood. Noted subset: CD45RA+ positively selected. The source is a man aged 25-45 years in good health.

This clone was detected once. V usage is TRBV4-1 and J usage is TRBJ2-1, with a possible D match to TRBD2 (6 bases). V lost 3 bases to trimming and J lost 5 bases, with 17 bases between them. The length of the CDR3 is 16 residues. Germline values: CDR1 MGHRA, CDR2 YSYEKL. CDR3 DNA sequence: TGCGCCAGCAGCCACGGTATCGGGAGTGGGCACAATGAGCAGTTCTTC. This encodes CASSHGIGSGHNEQFF.

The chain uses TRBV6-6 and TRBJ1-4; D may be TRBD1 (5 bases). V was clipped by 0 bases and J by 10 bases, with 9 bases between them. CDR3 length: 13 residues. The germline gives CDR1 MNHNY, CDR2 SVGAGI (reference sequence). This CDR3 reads CASSYSGEGKLFF. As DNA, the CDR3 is TGTGCCAGCAGTTACTCAGGGGAAGGAAAACTGTTTTTT.

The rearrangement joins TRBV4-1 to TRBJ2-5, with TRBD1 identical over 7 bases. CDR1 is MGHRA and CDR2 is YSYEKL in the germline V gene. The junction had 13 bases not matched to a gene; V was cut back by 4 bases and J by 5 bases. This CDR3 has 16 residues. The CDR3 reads CASSPHRDSLVETQYF. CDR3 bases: TGCGCCAGCAGCCCCCACCGGGACAGTCTTGTTGAGACCCAGTACTTC.

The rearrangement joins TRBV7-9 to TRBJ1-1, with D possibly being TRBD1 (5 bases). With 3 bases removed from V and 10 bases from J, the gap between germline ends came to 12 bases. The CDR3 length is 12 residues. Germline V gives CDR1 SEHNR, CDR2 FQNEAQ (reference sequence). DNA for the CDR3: TGTGCCAGCAGCTTGGGGGATCCGCGAGCTTTCTTT. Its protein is CASSLGDPRAFF.

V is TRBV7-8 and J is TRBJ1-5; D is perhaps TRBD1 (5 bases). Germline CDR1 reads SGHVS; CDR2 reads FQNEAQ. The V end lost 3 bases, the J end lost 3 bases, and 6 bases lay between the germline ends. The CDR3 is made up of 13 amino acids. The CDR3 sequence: CASSFRDNQPQHF. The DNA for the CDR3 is TGTGCCAGCAGCTTCAGGGACAATCAGCCCCAGCATTTT.

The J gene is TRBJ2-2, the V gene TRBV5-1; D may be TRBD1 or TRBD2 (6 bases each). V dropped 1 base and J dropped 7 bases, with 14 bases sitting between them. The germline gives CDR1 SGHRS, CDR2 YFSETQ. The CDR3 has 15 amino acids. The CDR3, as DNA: TGCGCCAGCAGCTTGTTGGGGGGCGCTGGCGGGGAGCTGTTTTTT. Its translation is CASSLLGGAGGELFF.

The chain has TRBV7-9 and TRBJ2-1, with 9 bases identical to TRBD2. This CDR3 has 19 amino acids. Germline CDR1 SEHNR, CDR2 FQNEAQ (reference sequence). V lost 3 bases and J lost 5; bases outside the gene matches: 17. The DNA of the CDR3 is TGTGCCAGCAGCTTGGGAACGAGGCGGCGGGAGGGTGTAGACAATGAGCAGTTCTTC. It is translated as CASSLGTRRREGVDNEQFF. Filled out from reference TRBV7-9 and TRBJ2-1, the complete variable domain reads DTGVSQNPRHKITKRGQNVTFRCDPISEHNRLYWYRQTLGQGPEFLTYFQNEAQLEKSRLLSDRFSAERPKGSFSTLEIQRTEQGDSAMYLCASSLGTRRREGVDNEQFFGPGTRLTVL.

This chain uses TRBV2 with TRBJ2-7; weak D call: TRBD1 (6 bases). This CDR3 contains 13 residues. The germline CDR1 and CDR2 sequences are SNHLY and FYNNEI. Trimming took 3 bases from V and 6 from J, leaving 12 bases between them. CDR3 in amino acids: CASSDGTYLEQYF. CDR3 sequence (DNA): TGTGCCAGCAGTGATGGGACATACCTCGAGCAGTACTTC.

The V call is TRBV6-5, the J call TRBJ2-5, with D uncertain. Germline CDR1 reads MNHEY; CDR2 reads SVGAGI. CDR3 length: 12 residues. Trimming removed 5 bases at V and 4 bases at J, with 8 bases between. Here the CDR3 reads CASSPVPETQYF. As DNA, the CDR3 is TGTGCCAGCAGTCCGGTCCCAGAGACCCAGTACTTC.

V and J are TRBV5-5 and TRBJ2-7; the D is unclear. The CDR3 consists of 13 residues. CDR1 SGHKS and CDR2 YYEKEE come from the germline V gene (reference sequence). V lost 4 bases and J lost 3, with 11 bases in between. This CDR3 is CASSLRPNYEQYF. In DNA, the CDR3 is TGTGCCAGCAGCCTCAGACCTAACTACGAGCAGTACTTC.

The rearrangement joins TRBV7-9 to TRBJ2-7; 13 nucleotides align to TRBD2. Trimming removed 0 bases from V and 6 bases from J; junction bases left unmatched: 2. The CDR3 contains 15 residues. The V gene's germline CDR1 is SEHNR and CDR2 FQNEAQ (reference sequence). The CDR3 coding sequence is TGTGCCAGCAGCTTAGCCAGGACTAGCGGGAGCGAGCAGTACTTC. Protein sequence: CASSLARTSGSEQYF. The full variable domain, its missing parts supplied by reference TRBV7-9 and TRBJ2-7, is DTGVSQNPRHKITKRGQNVTFRCDPISEHNRLYWYRQTLGQGPEFLTYFQNEAQLEKSRLLSDRFSAERPKGSFSTLEIQRTEQGDSAMYLCASSLARTSGSEQYFGPGTRLTVT.

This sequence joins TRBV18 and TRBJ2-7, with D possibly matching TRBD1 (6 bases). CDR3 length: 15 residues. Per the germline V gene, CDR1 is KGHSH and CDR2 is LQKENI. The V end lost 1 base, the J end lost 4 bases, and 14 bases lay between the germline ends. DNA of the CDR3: TGTGCCAGCTCACCACTGGACAGAAAGGGGTACGAGCAGTACTTC. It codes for CASSPLDRKGYEQYF. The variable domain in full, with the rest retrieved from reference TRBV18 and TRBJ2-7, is NAGVMQNPRHLVRRRGQEARLRCSPMKGHSHVYWYRQLPEEGLKFMVYLQKENIIDESGMPKERFSAEFPKEGPSILRIQQVVRGDSAAYFCASSPLDRKGYEQYFGPGTRLTVT.

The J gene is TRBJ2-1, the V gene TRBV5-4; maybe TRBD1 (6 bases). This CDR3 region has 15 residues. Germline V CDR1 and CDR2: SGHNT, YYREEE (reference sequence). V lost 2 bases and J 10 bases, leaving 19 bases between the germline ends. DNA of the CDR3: TGTGCCAGCAGCTTTTTGGGGGCGCTTGGACACGAGCAGTTCTTC. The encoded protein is CASSFLGALGHEQFF.

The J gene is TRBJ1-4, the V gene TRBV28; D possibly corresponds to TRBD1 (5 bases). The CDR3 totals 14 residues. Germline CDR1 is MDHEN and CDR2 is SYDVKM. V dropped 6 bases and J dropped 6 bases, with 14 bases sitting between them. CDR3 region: CASSPGSSYEKLFF. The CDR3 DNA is TGTGCCAGCAGCCCAGGGTCGTCCTATGAAAAACTGTTTTTT. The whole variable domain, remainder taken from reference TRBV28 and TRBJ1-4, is DVKVTQSSRYLVKRTGEKVFLECVQDMDHENMFWYRQDPGLGLRLIYFSYDVKMKEKGDIPEGYSVSREKKERFSLILESASTNQTSMYLCASSPGSSYEKLFFGSGTQLSVL.

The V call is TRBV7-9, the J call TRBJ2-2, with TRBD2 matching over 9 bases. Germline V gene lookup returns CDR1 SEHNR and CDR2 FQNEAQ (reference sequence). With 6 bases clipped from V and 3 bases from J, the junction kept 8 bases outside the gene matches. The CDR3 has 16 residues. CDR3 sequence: CASSQSGRRDTGELFF. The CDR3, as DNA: TGTGCCAGCAGTCAAAGCGGGAGGCGGGACACCGGGGAGCTGTTTTTT.

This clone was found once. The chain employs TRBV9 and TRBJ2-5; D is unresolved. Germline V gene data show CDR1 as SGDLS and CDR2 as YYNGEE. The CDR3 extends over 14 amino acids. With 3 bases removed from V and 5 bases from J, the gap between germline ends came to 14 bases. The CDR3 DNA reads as TGTGCCAGCAGCGACGGGTCTCTATCCGAGACCCAGTACTTC. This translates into CASSDGSLSETQYF.

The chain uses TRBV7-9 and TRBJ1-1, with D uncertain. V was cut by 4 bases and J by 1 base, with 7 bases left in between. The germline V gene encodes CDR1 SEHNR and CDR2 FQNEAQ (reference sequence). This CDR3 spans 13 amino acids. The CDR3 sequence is CASSSDWNTEAFF. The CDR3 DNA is TGTGCCAGCAGCTCAGATTGGAACACTGAAGCTTTCTTT.

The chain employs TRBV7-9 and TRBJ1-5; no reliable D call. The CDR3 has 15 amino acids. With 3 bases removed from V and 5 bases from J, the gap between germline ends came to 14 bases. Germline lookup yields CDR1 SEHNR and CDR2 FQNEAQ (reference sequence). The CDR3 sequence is CASSFGERPYQPQHF. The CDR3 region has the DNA TGTGCCAGCAGCTTCGGGGAAAGACCTTATCAGCCCCAGCATTTT.

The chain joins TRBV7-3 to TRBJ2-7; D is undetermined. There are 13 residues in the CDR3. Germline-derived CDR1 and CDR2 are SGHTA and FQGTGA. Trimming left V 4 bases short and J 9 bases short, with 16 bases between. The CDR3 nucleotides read TGTGCCAGCAGCTCCGGCCACCCCGGTCCGCAGTACTTC. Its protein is CASSSGHPGPQYF. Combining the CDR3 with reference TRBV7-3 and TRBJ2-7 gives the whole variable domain GAGVSQTPSNKVTEKGKYVELRCDPISGHTALYWYRQSLGQGPEFLIYFQGTGAADDSGLPNDRFFAVRPEGSVSTLKIQRTERGDSAVYLCASSSGHPGPQYFGPGTRLTVT.

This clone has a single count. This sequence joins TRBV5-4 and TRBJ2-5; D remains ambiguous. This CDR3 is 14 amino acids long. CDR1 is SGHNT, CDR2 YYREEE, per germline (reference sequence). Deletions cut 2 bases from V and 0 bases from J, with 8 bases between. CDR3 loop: CASSLGSYQETQYF. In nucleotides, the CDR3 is TGTGCCAGCAGCTTAGGGTCGTACCAAGAGACCCAGTACTTC.

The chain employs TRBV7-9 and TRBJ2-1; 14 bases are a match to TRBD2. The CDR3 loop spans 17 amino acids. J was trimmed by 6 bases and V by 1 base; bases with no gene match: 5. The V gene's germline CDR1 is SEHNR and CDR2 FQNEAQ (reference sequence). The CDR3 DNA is TGTGCCAGCAGCTTAGGGACTAGCGGGAGGAGAGGCAATGAGCAGTTCTTC. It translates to CASSLGTSGRRGNEQFF.

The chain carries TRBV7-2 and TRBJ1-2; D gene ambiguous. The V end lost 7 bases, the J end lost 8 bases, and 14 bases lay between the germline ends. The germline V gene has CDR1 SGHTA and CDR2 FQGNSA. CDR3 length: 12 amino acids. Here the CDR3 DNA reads TGTGCCAGCAACCCGGCGGGATCGGGCTACACCTTC. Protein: CASNPAGSGYTF.

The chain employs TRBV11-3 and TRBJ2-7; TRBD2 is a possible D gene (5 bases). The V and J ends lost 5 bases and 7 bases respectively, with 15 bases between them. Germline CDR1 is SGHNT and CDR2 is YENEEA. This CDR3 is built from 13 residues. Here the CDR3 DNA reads TGTGCCAGCAGCCTGGGCATGGGAGTGGAGCAGTACTTC. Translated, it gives CASSLGMGVEQYF.

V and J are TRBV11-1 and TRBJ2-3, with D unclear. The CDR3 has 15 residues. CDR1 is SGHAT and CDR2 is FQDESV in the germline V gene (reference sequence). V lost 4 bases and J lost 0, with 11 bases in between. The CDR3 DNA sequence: TGTGCCAGCAGCTCCAGCTACTCTAGCACAGATACGCAGTATTTT. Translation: CASSSSYSSTDTQYF.

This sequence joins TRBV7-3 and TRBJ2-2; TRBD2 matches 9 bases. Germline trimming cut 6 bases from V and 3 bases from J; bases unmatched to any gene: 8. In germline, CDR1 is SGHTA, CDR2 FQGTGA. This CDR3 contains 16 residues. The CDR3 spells CASRRIAGDYTGELFF. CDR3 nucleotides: TGTGCCAGCAGAAGGATAGCGGGAGATTACACCGGGGAGCTGTTTTTT.

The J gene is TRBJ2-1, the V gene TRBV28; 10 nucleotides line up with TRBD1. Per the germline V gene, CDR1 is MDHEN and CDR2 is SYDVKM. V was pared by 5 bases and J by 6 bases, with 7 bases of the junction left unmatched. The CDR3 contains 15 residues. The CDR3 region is CASSGRTGGFNEQFF. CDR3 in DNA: TGTGCCAGCAGTGGAAGGACAGGGGGATTCAATGAGCAGTTCTTC.

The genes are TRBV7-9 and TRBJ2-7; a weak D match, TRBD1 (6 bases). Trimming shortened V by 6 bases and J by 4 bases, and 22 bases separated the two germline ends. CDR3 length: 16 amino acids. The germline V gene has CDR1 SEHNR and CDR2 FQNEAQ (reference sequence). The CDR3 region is CASSLFGQPRLYEQYF. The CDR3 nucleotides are TGTGCCAGCAGTCTCTTTGGACAGCCCCGATTATACGAGCAGTACTTC.

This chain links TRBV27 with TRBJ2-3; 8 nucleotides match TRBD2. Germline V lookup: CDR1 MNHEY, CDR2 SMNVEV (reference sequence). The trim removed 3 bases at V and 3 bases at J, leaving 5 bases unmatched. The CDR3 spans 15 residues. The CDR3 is CASSLISGKTDTQYF. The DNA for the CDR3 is TGTGCCAGCAGTTTGATTAGCGGGAAAACAGATACGCAGTATTTT.

CDR3 loop: CASSLGNSGDTQYF. The CDR3, as DNA: TGTGCCAGCAGCTTAGGAAATAGCGGAGATACGCAGTATTTT. The chain has TRBV7-2 and TRBJ2-3; D may be TRBD2 (6 bases). V lost 1 base to trimming and J lost 5 bases, with 10 bases between them. There are 14 residues in the CDR3. CDR1 is SGHTA, CDR2 FQGNSA, per germline.

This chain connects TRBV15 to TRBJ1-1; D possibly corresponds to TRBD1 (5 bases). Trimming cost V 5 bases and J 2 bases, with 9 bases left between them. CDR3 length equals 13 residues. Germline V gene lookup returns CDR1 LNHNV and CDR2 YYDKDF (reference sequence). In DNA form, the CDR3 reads TGTGCCACCAGCCGACAGCAAAACACTGAAGCTTTCTTT. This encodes CATSRQQNTEAFF.